This T cell receptor beta chain was identified during a study of blood T cells in healthy people across ages. Points from the study as a whole: Naive CD4+ cells and diversity were both higher in long-lived donors than in aged donors.

With 5 bases clipped from V and 4 bases from J, the junction kept 15 bases outside the gene matches. There are 19 residues in the CDR3. In germline, CDR1 is MNHEY, CDR2 SMNVEV (reference sequence). Notes on this clonotype: Its target is unknown.

Isolation per sample recovered at least 7 million PBMCs. Next came a second PCR, run for roughly 7 to 12 cycles, which used a sample-barcoded 5' primer along with a J-beta primer mix. In TCRdb, the 5' RACE reads were re-called with MiXCR into one record per CDR3 protein. Of roughly 720,000 distinct CDR3 sequences in the sample, roughly 53% were seen once. Sequenced: blood. This clonotype was obtained from an elderly man in good health. The V call is TRBV27, the J call TRBJ2-1, with 12 bases matching TRBD2. This CDR3 reads CASSAIRLAGGPGYNEQFF. As DNA, the CDR3 is TGTGCCAGCAGTGCCATACGTCTAGCGGGAGGGCCGGGATACAATGAGCAGTTCTTC.